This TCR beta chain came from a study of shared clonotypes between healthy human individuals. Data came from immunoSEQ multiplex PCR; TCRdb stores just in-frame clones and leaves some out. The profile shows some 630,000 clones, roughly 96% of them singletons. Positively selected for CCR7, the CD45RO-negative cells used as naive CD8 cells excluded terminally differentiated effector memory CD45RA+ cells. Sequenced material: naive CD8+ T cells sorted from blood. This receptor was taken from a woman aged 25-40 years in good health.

CDR3: CASSLQGPYEQYF. The CDR3 DNA reads TGTGCCAGCAGTTTACAGGGACCCTACGAGCAGTACTTC. The rearrangement uses TRBV28 and TRBJ2-7, with D possibly being TRBD1 or TRBD2 (5 bases each). The V and J ends lost 2 bases and 2 bases respectively, with 7 bases between them. The germline V gene encodes CDR1 MDHEN and CDR2 SYDVKM. CDR3 size: 13 residues.